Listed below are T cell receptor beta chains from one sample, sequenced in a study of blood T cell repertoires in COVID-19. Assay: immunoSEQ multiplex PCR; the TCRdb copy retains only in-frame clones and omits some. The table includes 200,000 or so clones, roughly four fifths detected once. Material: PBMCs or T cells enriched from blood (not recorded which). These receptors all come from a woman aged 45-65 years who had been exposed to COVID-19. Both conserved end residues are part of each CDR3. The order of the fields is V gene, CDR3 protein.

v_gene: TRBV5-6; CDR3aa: CASSPSGLARAFF
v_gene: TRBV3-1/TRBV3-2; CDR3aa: CASSQNRGDTEAFF
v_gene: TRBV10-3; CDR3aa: CATGTVNYGYTF
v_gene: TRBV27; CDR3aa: CASSPRGTGGRENTEAFF
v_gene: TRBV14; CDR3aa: CASSQDTILRAFF
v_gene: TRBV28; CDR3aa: CASSSTGKQGYGYTF
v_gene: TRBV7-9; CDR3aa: CASSLQGPTSGNTIYF
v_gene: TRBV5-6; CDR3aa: CASSLGQGARSTGELFF
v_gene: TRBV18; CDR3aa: CASSRGSNTEAFF
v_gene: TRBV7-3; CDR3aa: CASSRVLGGPTDTQYF
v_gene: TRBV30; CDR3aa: CAWSVHRTGNEQYF
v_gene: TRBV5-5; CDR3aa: CASSPLHEQYF
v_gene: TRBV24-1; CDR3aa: CATSASSGRTSTDTQYF
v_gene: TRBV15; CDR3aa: CATSRASGEKLFF
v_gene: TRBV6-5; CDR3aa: CASSYFPGTGEYGYTF
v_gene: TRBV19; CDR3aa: CASSIRGWGQGASQPQHF
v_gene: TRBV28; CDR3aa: CASSFPWTGANTEAFF
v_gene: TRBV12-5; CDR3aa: CASGLVLGQPYQETQYF
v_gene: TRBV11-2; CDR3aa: CASSPRGSNEKLFF
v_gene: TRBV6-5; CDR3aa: CASSSYRNSQPQHF
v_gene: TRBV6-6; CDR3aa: CASSYSKATANTEAFF
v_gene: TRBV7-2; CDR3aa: CASSTVPQFLGGTEAFF
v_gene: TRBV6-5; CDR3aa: CASTKRQGYNEQFF
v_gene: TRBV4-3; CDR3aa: CASSQGDRSVSDTQYF
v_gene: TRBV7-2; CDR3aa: CASSLVGGVTEQFF
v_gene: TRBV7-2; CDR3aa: CASSLVRQGTYNEQFF
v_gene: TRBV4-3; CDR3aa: CASSQWRTSTDTQYF
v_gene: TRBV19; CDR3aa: CASSAGTVSYEQYF
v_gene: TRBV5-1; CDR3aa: CASSLVTPGDTQYF
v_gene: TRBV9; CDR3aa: CASSAPGGKKLFF
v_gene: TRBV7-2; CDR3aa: CASSLNRGGNTEAFF
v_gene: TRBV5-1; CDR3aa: CASSLTGSSYEQYF
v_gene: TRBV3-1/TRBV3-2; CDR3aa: CASSQFLGYGYTF
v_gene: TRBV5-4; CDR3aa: CASSATGGRETQYF
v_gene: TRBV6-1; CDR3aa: CASSDGRGNNSPLHF
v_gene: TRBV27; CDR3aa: CASSKRTGGLVGGKQFF
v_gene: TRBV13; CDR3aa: CASSLGQGVTGELFF
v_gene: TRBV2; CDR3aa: CASSWSRGDQPQHF
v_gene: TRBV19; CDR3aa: CASKRDNNSNQPQHF
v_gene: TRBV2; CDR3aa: CASRTEAYEQYF
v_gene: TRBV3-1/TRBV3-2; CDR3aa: CASSQEGSFSNEQFF